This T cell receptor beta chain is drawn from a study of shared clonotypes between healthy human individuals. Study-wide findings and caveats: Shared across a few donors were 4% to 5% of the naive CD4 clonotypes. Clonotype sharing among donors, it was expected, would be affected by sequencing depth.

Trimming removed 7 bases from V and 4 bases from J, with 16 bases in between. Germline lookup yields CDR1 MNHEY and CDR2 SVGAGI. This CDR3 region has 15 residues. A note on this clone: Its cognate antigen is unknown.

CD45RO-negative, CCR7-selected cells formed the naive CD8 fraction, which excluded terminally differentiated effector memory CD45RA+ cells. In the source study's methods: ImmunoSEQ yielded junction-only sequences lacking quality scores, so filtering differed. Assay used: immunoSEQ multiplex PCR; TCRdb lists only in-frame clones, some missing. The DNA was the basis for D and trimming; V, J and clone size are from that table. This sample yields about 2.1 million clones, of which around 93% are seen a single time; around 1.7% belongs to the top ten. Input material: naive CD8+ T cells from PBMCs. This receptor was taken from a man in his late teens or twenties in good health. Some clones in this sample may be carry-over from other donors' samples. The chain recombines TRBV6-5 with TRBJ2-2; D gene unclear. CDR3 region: CASIDGPGGTGELFF. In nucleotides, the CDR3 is TGTGCCAGCATTGATGGTCCAGGCGGCACCGGGGAGCTGTTTTTT.